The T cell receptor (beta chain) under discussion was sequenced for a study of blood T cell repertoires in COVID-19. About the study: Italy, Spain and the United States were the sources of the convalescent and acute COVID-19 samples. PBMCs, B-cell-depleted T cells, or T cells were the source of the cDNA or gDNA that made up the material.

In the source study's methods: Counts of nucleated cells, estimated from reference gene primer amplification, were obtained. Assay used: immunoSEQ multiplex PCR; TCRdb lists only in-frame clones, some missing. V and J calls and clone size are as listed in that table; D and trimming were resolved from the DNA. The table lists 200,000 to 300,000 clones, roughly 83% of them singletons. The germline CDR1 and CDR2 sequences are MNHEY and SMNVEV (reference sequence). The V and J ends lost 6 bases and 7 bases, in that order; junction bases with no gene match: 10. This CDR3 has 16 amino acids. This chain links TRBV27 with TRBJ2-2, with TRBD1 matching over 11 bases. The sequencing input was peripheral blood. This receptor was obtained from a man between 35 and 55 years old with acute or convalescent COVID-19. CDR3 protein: CASRLGQGALSGELFF. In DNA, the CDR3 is TGTGCCAGCAGACTCGGACAGGGGGCTCTGAGCGGGGAGCTGTTTTTT.